The 18 T cell receptor beta chains reported below all come from one sample, sequenced in a study of T cells after yellow fever vaccination. TCRdb analysed the 5' RACE reads with MiXCR anew, one entry per CDR3 protein. The sample has about 240,000 distinct CDR3 sequences; more than 3.5% are singletons. Source: PBMCs, taken 15 days after the yellow fever booster vaccination. The receptors come from a man between 18 and 29 years old who received the YFV17D yellow fever vaccine.

This clonotype showed up just a few times. J is TRBJ2-5 and V is TRBV19, with a possible D match to TRBD2 (6 bases). The V gene's germline CDR1 is LNHDA and CDR2 SQIVND (reference sequence). The germline V and J ends were trimmed by 6 bases and 4 bases, with 15 bases remaining between them. CDR3 length equals 14 residues. The CDR3 loop is CASSLTPGGETQYF. DNA for the CDR3: TGTGCCAGTAGCCTCACACCCGGGGGAGAGACCCAGTACTTC. The whole variable domain, remainder taken from reference TRBV19 and TRBJ2-5, is DGGITQSPKYLFRKEGQNVTLSCEQNLNHDAMYWYRQDPGQGLRLIYYSQIVNDFQKGDIAEGYSVSREKKESFPLTVTSAQKNPTAFYLCASSLTPGGETQYFGPGTRLLVL.

This clonotype was recorded many times. This chain joins TRBV5-1 and TRBJ1-1; maybe TRBD1 (6 bases). CDR1 is SGHRS and CDR2 is YFSETQ in the germline V gene. The CDR3 runs to 15 residues. V dropped 3 bases and J dropped 5 bases, with 17 bases sitting between them. The CDR3 DNA is TGCGCCAGCAGCTCCGTCCCAGGGGCAATGACTGAAGCTTTCTTT. Protein: CASSSVPGAMTEAFF. Looking up the rest from reference TRBV5-1 and TRBJ1-1 gives the full variable domain: KAGVTQTPRYLIKTRGQQVTLSCSPISGHRSVSWYQQTPGQGLQFLFEYFSETQRNKGNFPGRFSGRQFSNSRSEMNVSTLELGDSALYLCASSSVPGAMTEAFFGQGTRLTVV.

This clonotype was seen at least ten times. V gene TRBV5-5 combines with J gene TRBJ2-1; possibly TRBD1 for D (5 bases). The CDR3 consists of 17 residues. From germline, CDR1 is SGHKS and CDR2 YYEKEE (reference sequence). V was cut by 2 bases and J by 0 bases, with 15 bases left in between. The DNA of the CDR3 is TGTGCCAGCAGCTTACAGATGCAGGACATCTCCTACAATGAGCAGTTCTTC. Amino acids: CASSLQMQDISYNEQFF.

This clonotype was observed many times. V usage is TRBV5-1 and J usage is TRBJ1-1, with D possibly TRBD1 on 5 matching bases. V shed 0 bases and J shed 5 bases, with 11 bases lying between them. The V gene's germline CDR1 is SGHRS and CDR2 YFSETQ. The CDR3 is 14 residues long. DNA for the CDR3: TGCGCCAGCAGCTTGGATGGGACGGGGACTGAAGCTTTCTTT. Protein: CASSLDGTGTEAFF.

Many counts were recorded for this clonotype. The rearrangement joins TRBV6-4 to TRBJ2-3, with D maybe TRBD2 (6 bases). CDR1 and CDR2 (germline): MRHNA, SNTAGT. The CDR3 length is 14 residues. Trimming cost V 3 bases and J 2 bases, with 9 bases left between them. The CDR3 DNA is TGTGCCAGCAGTGATGGGGGGACCACAGATACGCAGTATTTT. It encodes CASSDGGTTDTQYF.

This clonotype was seen at least ten times. CDR3 loop: CASSQGVAGEIEQFF. Written as DNA, the CDR3 is TGTGCCAGCAGCCAAGGGGTAGCGGGGGAGATCGAGCAGTTCTTC. The V gene is TRBV4-2, the J gene TRBJ2-1; 9 positions match TRBD2. CDR1 is LGHNA, CDR2 YNFKEQ, per germline. Unmatched junction bases numbered 8, after V lost 1 base and J lost 10 bases. The CDR3 is 15 residues long.

This clonotype was counted a few times. The chain combines TRBV4-1 with TRBJ2-1, with 9 positions matching TRBD2. Germline V CDR1 and CDR2: MGHRA, YSYEKL. There are 17 residues in the CDR3. The V segment lost 0 bases and the J segment 9 bases; nucleotides outside the gene matches: 12. CDR3 DNA sequence: TGCGCCAGCAGCCAAGATGCCCTAGCGGGGTTGAGTGGTGAGCAGTTCTTC. It yields the protein CASSQDALAGLSGEQFF.

This clonotype has ten or more counts. The CDR3 DNA reads as TGTGCCAGCAGCCCCCGTGATGAAAAACTGTTTTTT. The encoded protein is CASSPRDEKLFF. The chain carries TRBV3-1 and TRBJ1-4; D uncertain. This CDR3 has 12 residues. Per germline, CDR1 LGHDT and CDR2 YNNKEL (reference sequence). V was shortened by 4 bases and J by 6 bases, with 6 bases between the two germline ends.

This clonotype was counted ten times or more. The chain joins TRBV7-9 to TRBJ1-6; possibly TRBD1 for D (6 bases). The V end was cut by 1 base, the J end by 10 bases, with 11 bases between. The CDR3 has 14 residues. Germline CDR1 SEHNR, CDR2 FQNEAQ (reference sequence). DNA for the CDR3: TGTGCCAGCAGCTTAGACGGGGGCGAGTCACCCCTCCACTTT. Translated, it gives CASSLDGGESPLHF.

This clonotype was seen many times. The CDR3 DNA is TGCAGCGTTCTCCTACAGGGACGCGAGCAGTACTTC. Translated, it gives CSVLLQGREQYF. The chain uses TRBV29-1 and TRBJ2-7; D is perhaps TRBD1 (6 bases). Between the trimmed V and J ends, which lost 5 bases and 6 bases, there was a span of 14 bases. The CDR3 is 12 residues long. The germline V gene encodes CDR1 SQVTM and CDR2 ANQGSEA.

This clonotype was counted ten times or more. The V and J genes are TRBV3-1 and TRBJ1-1; D is uncertain. With 0 bases removed from V and 1 base from J, the gap between germline ends came to 6 bases. The germline V gene encodes CDR1 LGHDT and CDR2 YNNKEL (reference sequence). The CDR3 spans 14 residues. The CDR3 DNA reads as TGTGCCAGCAGCCAAGAAGCCTCGAACACTGAAGCTTTCTTT. Translation gives CASSQEASNTEAFF.

This clonotype was picked up a small number of times. This chain uses TRBV18 with TRBJ1-3; 10 nucleotides line up with TRBD1. The germline CDR1 and CDR2 sequences are KGHSH and LQKENI. The CDR3 has 16 amino acids. Trimming took 1 base from V and 3 from J; bases not matched to a gene: 3. The CDR3: CASSPRQGAIGNTIYF. The CDR3 nucleotides read TGTGCCAGCTCACCACGACAGGGGGCTATTGGAAACACCATATATTTT. The full variable domain, completed using reference TRBV18 and TRBJ1-3, is NAGVMQNPRHLVRRRGQEARLRCSPMKGHSHVYWYRQLPEEGLKFMVYLQKENIIDESGMPKERFSAEFPKEGPSILRIQQVVRGDSAAYFCASSPRQGAIGNTIYFGEGSWLTVV.

This clonotype was seen repeatedly, ten times or more. The chain is built from TRBV6-6 and TRBJ2-1; D possibly corresponds to TRBD2 (5 bases). With 4 bases removed from V and 2 bases from J, the gap between germline ends came to 9 bases. This CDR3 is built from 14 residues. Looked up from germline, CDR1 is MNHNY and CDR2 is SVGAGI (reference sequence). Here the CDR3 DNA reads TGTGCCAGCAGTTTAAGCGGTCCCTACAATGAGCAGTTCTTC. It encodes CASSLSGPYNEQFF.

The sample holds many counts of this clonotype. The chain carries TRBV6-5 and TRBJ2-1; 7 positions agree with TRBD1. The ends lost 0 bases at V and 2 bases at J; junction bases unmatched: 4. Per germline, CDR1 MNHEY and CDR2 SVGAGI. This CDR3 is 16 amino acids long. Here the CDR3 DNA reads TGTGCCAGCAGTTACTCGAACAGGGGCCCCTACAATGAGCAGTTCTTC. As protein: CASSYSNRGPYNEQFF.

In its sample, this clonotype was seen many times. The CDR3 is CASSFREYDQPQHF. CDR3 in DNA: TGTGCCAGTTCCTTTAGGGAGTACGATCAGCCCCAGCATTTT. The chain carries TRBV6-2 or TRBV6-3 and TRBJ1-5; D unclear. The CDR3 spans 14 residues. Trimming left V 9 bases short and J 5 bases short, with 17 bases between. Germline CDR1 is MNHEY and CDR2 is SVGEGT.

In its sample, this clonotype was seen many times. The gene calls are TRBV6-5 and TRBJ2-7, with D tentatively TRBD1 or TRBD2 (5 bases each). This CDR3 spans 14 amino acids. Germline V gene lookup returns CDR1 MNHEY and CDR2 SVGAGI. Trimming took 5 bases from V and 2 from J, leaving 13 bases between them. The CDR3 region is CASSGRDATYEQYF. The CDR3 DNA reads as TGTGCCAGCAGTGGACGGGACGCAACCTACGAGCAGTACTTC.

This clonotype was detected many times. The chain joins TRBV18 to TRBJ2-3; D unclear. In germline, CDR1 is KGHSH, CDR2 LQKENI. V was shortened by 3 bases and J by 2 bases, with 9 bases between the two germline ends. The CDR3 is 14 residues long. CDR3 sequence: CASSPLLTTDTQYF. Here the CDR3 DNA reads TGTGCCAGCTCACCCCTGCTAACCACAGATACGCAGTATTTT. Full variable domain (rest looked up from reference TRBV18 and TRBJ2-3): NAGVMQNPRHLVRRRGQEARLRCSPMKGHSHVYWYRQLPEEGLKFMVYLQKENIIDESGMPKERFSAEFPKEGPSILRIQQVVRGDSAAYFCASSPLLTTDTQYFGPGTRLTVL.

This clonotype was seen at least ten times. This sequence joins TRBV5-1 and TRBJ1-2; 9 nucleotides align to TRBD1. This CDR3 spans 13 amino acids. CDR1 SGHRS and CDR2 YFSETQ come from the germline V gene. J lost 6 bases, V lost 5 bases, and 5 bases had no gene match. The CDR3 DNA reads TGCGCCAGCAGACAGGGGGCAGATCATGGCTACACCTTC. This sequence encodes CASRQGADHGYTF.